The table lists the clone carrying this T cell receptor (beta chain) with a few counts. The antigen is unknown. This CDR3 is 15 amino acids long. CDR1 and CDR2 (germline): SEHNR, FQNEAQ (reference sequence). V lost 5 bases, J lost 3 bases, and 3 bases stayed unmatched. The record originates from a study of CD8+CD57+ T cells in acquired aplastic anemia. General study results and limits: Patient CD8+CD57+ cells had less diversity than total CD4+ and CD8+ pools. Any difference that existed in CD8+ Simpson's diversity between patients and controls was not significant. There were fewer than 35 CD8+ CDR3 sequences that occurred in both patients and controls.

Before being chosen for sequencing, patients had shown CD8+CD57+ cell expansion by flow cytometry. CD8+CD57+ effector memory cells from about 15% of the 12 patients were also sequenced. Patients were untreated when blood was sampled. TCR beta VDJ and CDR3 profiling used genomic DNA as template. TCRdb re-derived calls from the reads in MiXCR, one entry per CDR3 protein. The sample has about 20,000 distinct CDR3 sequences, roughly 40% seen once. V usage is TRBV7-9 and J usage is TRBJ2-3; 12 bases are a match to TRBD2. This TCR was sampled from a human donor with aplastic anemia. Sequenced input: CD8+CD57+ T cells sorted from PBMCs. Subset meaning: bead-enriched CD8+CD57+ effector memory T cells from SAA patients. The chain's CDR3 is CASSMTSGGTDTQYF. The CDR3 DNA follows: TGTGCCAGCAGCATGACTAGCGGGGGAACAGATACGCAGTATTTT.